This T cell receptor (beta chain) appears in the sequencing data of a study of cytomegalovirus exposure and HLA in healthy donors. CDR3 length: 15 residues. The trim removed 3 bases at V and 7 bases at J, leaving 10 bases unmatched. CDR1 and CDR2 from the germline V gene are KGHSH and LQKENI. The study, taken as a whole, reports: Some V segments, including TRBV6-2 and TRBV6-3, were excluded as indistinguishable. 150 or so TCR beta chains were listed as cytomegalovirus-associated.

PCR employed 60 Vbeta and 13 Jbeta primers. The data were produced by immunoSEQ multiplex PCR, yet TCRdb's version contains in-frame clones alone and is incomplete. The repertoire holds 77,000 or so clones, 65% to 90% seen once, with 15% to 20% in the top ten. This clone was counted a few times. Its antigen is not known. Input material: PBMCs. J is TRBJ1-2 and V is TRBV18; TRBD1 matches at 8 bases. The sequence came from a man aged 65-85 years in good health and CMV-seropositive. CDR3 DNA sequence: TGTGCCAGCTCACCGGCTACAGGGGGATCAGGTGGCTACACCTTC. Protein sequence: CASSPATGGSGGYTF.